The rows below give T cell receptor beta chains drawn from one sample of a study of T cell responses to AZD1222 COVID-19 vaccine. Clones were sequenced by immunoSEQ multiplex PCR, and TCRdb holds only the in-frame ones, with some missing. The table has tens of thousands of clones, around 90% seen once. The specimen was peripheral blood, collected on day 0 of AZD1222 vaccination. The receptors here all came from an adult in good health. CDR3s include the opening cysteine and the closing phenylalanine or tryptophan. D genes are given only for firm matches. Expanded clones are given a class, and other clones once, few, many or no size at all.

j_call | cdr3_length | v_call | clone_size | d_call | cdr3_aa | cdr3_nt
TRBJ1-5 | 12 | TRBV10-3 | NA | NA | CAIARDDQPQHF | TGTGCCATCGCCAGGGACGATCAGCCCCAGCATTTT
TRBJ1-1 | 13 | TRBV5-8 | NA | NA | CAHRTWGGTEAFF | TGTGCCCACCGAACGTGGGGAGGAACTGAAGCTTTCTTT
TRBJ2-3 | 18 | TRBV5-1 | NA | TRBD2 | CASSLGPRTSGGMDTQYF | TGCGCCAGCAGCTTGGGCCCCCGGACTAGCGGGGGGATGGATACGCAGTATTTT
TRBJ1-2 | 13 | TRBV7-9 | NA | NA | CASSLIAGYGYTF | TGTGCCAGCAGCTTAATCGCTGGGTATGGCTACACCTTC
TRBJ2-2 | 15 | TRBV5-1 | NA | TRBD1 | CASSVNRGLGGELFF | TGCGCCAGCAGCGTAAACAGGGGGCTGGGCGGGGAGCTGTTTTTT
TRBJ2-3 | 14 | TRBV7-3 | NA | NA | CASSTSPGADTQYF | TGTGCCAGCAGCACATCGCCGGGGGCAGATACGCAGTATTTT
TRBJ1-1 | 15 | TRBV6-6 | NA | TRBD1 | CASSPPGQISAEAFF | TGTGCCAGCAGTCCCCCGGGACAGATTTCTGCTGAAGCTTTCTTT
TRBJ1-2 | 12 | TRBV6-6 | NA | NA | CASRGRFYGYTF | TGTGCCAGCCGGGGCCGTTTCTATGGCTACACCTTC
TRBJ2-1 | 13 | TRBV2 | NA | TRBD1 | CASQTGQGYEQFF | TGTGCCAGCCAGACAGGACAGGGTTATGAGCAGTTCTTC
TRBJ2-1 | 15 | TRBV7-2 | once | TRBD2 | CASSLGAGEHNEQFF | TGTGCCAGCAGCTTAGGGGCGGGGGAACACAATGAGCAGTTCTTC
TRBJ2-2 | 13 | TRBV5-6 | medium-sized | NA | CASSLRRPGELFF | TGTGCCAGCAGCCTCCGGCGCCCCGGGGAGCTGTTTTTT
TRBJ1-6 | 14 | TRBV7-2 | NA | TRBD1 | CASSPRDRNSPLHF | TGTGCCAGCAGCCCTCGGGACAGAAATTCACCCCTCCACTTT
TRBJ1-2 | 15 | TRBV6-5 | NA | NA | CASSYSARLNYGYTF | TGTGCCAGCAGTTATTCCGCCAGGCTAAACTATGGCTACACCTTC
TRBJ1-5 | 16 | TRBV19 | NA | NA | CASSTGTSLSNQPQHF | TGTGCCAGTAGTACAGGGACTTCATTAAGCAATCAGCCCCAGCATTTT
TRBJ1-5 | 15 | TRBV6-1 | once | NA | CASSEAPRSDQPQHF | TGTGCCAGCAGTGAAGCGCCGAGGTCGGATCAGCCCCAGCATTTT
TRBJ2-3 | 13 | TRBV18 | NA | TRBD2 | CASSLAGSDTQYF | TGTGCCAGCTCACTAGCGGGGTCAGATACGCAGTATTTT
TRBJ1-1 | 13 | TRBV2 | NA | NA | CASRARANTEAFF | TGTGCCAGCAGAGCCAGGGCGAACACTGAAGCTTTCTTT
TRBJ2-1 | 16 | TRBV28 | NA | TRBD2 | CASRTASGASHNEQFF | TGTGCCAGCAGAACTGCTAGCGGAGCCTCCCACAATGAGCAGTTCTTC
TRBJ2-2 | 14 | TRBV5-1 | NA | NA | CASSNQANTGELFF | TGCGCCAGCAGCAACCAAGCCAACACCGGGGAGCTGTTTTTT
TRBJ2-3 | 15 | TRBV15 | NA | NA | CATSRERGSTDTQYF | TGTGCCACCAGCAGAGAGCGGGGAAGCACAGATACGCAGTATTTT
TRBJ1-5 | 14 | TRBV19 | NA | NA | CASSPPSYFQPQHF | TGTGCCAGTAGCCCCCCCTCCTATTTTCAGCCCCAGCATTTT
TRBJ1-1 | 13 | TRBV11-2 | NA | NA | CASSFLRDTEAFF | TGTGCCAGCAGCTTCCTACGTGACACTGAAGCTTTCTTT
TRBJ1-2 | 15 | TRBV27 | NA | NA | CASSLVGVGGYGYTF | TGTGCCAGCAGTTTGGTGGGGGTAGGGGGCTATGGCTACACCTTC
TRBJ1-2 | 13 | TRBV3-1/TRBV3-2 | NA | NA | CASNTVDSGGYTF | TGTGCCAGCAACACAGTAGATTCGGGAGGCTACACCTTC
TRBJ1-2 | 15 | TRBV2 | few | TRBD1 | CASSPDRGQHYGYTF | TGTGCCAGCAGCCCGGACAGGGGGCAGCACTATGGCTACACCTTC
TRBJ1-2 | 14 | TRBV6-5 | NA | NA | CASSLRERNYGYTF | TGTGCCAGCAGTTTACGAGAGAGGAACTATGGCTACACCTTC
TRBJ1-2 | 16 | TRBV9 | NA | NA | CASSSSGAAPHYGYTF | TGTGCCAGCAGCTCCTCCGGGGCAGCTCCGCACTATGGCTACACCTTC
TRBJ1-4 | 15 | TRBV19 | NA | NA | CASSLLWGPNEKLFF | TGTGCCAGTAGCCTACTTTGGGGCCCGAATGAAAAACTGTTTTTT
TRBJ1-4 | 15 | TRBV6-2/TRBV6-3 | NA | TRBD1 | CASSLPGTGGGKLFF | TGTGCCAGCAGCCTCCCCGGGACAGGGGGCGGAAAACTGTTTTTT
TRBJ1-6 | 14 | TRBV5-8 | once | NA | CASSLGTGWSPLHF | TGTGCCAGCAGCTTGGGTACAGGGTGGTCACCCCTCCACTTT
TRBJ1-5 | 16 | TRBV19 | NA | NA | CASSIVTGNSNQPQHF | TGTGCCAGTAGTATAGTAACGGGGAATAGCAATCAGCCCCAGCATTTT
TRBJ2-3 | 17 | TRBV19 | NA | TRBD2 | CASSTLAGGQGQDTQYF | TGTGCCAGTAGTACCCTAGCGGGGGGGCAGGGTCAAGATACGCAGTATTTT
TRBJ1-2 | 14 | TRBV6-1 | NA | TRBD1 | CASSEEGANYGYTF | TGTGCCAGCAGTGAAGAGGGGGCAAACTATGGCTACACCTTC
TRBJ2-7 | 14 | TRBV30 | few | NA | CAWNKISGVSEQYF | TGTGCCTGGAATAAGATCTCAGGGGTGAGCGAGCAGTACTTC
TRBJ2-7 | 15 | TRBV11-2 | NA | NA | CASSKNRDSSYEQYF | TGTGCCAGCAGCAAAAACAGGGACTCCTCCTACGAGCAGTACTTC
TRBJ1-1 | 12 | TRBV2 | NA | NA | CASSDVNTEAFF | TGTGCCAGCAGTGACGTGAACACTGAAGCTTTCTTT
TRBJ2-1 | 17 | TRBV5-4 | NA | TRBD1 | CASSFGGQGASYNEQFF | TGTGCCAGCAGCTTTGGGGGACAGGGTGCTTCCTACAATGAGCAGTTCTTC
TRBJ1-1 | 14 | TRBV7-9 | NA | TRBD1 | CASSPGQGGTEAFF | TGTGCCAGCAGCCCGGGACAGGGAGGGACTGAAGCTTTCTTT
TRBJ1-4 | 18 | TRBV5-8 | NA | TRBD1 | CASSLGDSPSSSNEKLFF | TGTGCCAGCAGCTTGGGGGACAGCCCATCGAGCTCAAATGAAAAACTGTTTTTT
TRBJ1-1 | 14 | TRBV5-1 | once | NA | CASSLTGGHTEAFF | TGCGCCAGCAGCCTTACAGGCGGGCACACTGAAGCTTTCTTT
TRBJ1-2 | 17 | TRBV7-9 | NA | NA | CASSLSRTFSANYGYTF | TGTGCCAGCAGCTTATCCAGGACGTTCTCAGCTAACTATGGCTACACCTTC
TRBJ1-1 | 14 | TRBV5-1 | NA | NA | CASSFGRGGTEAFF | TGCGCCAGCAGCTTTGGTAGGGGTGGCACTGAAGCTTTCTTT
TRBJ1-2 | 15 | TRBV7-8 | NA | NA | CASSAYRAPGYGYTF | TGTGCCAGCAGCGCCTACCGGGCTCCGGGTTATGGCTACACCTTC
TRBJ1-2 | 14 | TRBV10-2 | few | TRBD1 | CASSGTGGGYGYTF | TGCGCCAGCAGTGGGACAGGGGGCGGCTATGGCTACACCTTC
TRBJ2-5 | 14 | TRBV3-1/TRBV3-2 | once | TRBD2 | CASSSRGREETQYF | TGTGCCAGCAGCTCCCGGGGGAGGGAGGAGACCCAGTACTTC